The 5 T cell receptor beta chains listed next were all sequenced from one sample in a study of a mutant IDH1 vaccine in newly diagnosed glioma. What these receptors recognize is not known. The time point denotes: week 11, during vaccination. The study gave 300 ug of mutant IDH1 20-mer peptide per vaccine dose, with topical imiquimod. Using immunoSEQ multiplex PCR, the repertoire was profiled, and TCRdb retains in-frame clones only, with some absent. The repertoire has 40,000 or so clones, 80% to 85% of them found once; the top ten carry about 2%. The input for sequencing was PBMCs, taken from a glioma patient whose treatment included an IDH1 peptide vaccine. The receptors here all came from a middle-aged man with glioma.

The chain employs TRBV5-4 and TRBJ1-4; D gene unclear. The CDR3 runs 14 residues. Deletions cut 4 bases from V and 12 bases from J, with 19 bases between. Germline CDR1 SGHNT, CDR2 YYREEE (reference sequence). The CDR3 DNA follows: TGTGCCAGCAGCCCCGGTGGCAGCCTGAATGAACTGTTTTTT. Encoded protein: CASSPGGSLNELFF.

In this sample, this clone turned up once. This chain joins TRBV9 and TRBJ2-6; D remains unclear. CDR1 and CDR2 from the germline V gene are SGDLS and YYNGEE. V was pared by 4 bases and J by 1 base, with 6 bases between. This CDR3 has 14 residues. The CDR3 is CASSTRSGANVLTF. CDR3 nucleotides: TGTGCCAGCAGCACTCGGTCTGGGGCCAACGTCCTGACTTTC.

This rearrangement joins TRBV5-1 to TRBJ2-4; perhaps TRBD1 as D (5 bases). The CDR3 covers 17 residues. V was trimmed by 0 bases and J by 5 bases, leaving 18 bases between them. CDR1 and CDR2 (germline): SGHRS, YFSETQ. Here the CDR3 DNA reads TGCGCCAGCAGCTTGGCCTTTGGGCAGGGTGGCCAAAACATTCAGTACTTC. Protein: CASSLAFGQGGQNIQYF.

This sequence joins TRBV7-9 and TRBJ2-5, with TRBD1 matching 7 bases. CDR1 is SEHNR and CDR2 is FQNEAQ in the germline V gene (reference sequence). The trim removed 1 base at V and 6 bases at J, leaving 5 bases unmatched. This CDR3 is built from 14 residues. CDR3 residues: CASSLGQGLQTQYF. CDR3 sequence (DNA): TGTGCCAGCAGCTTAGGACAGGGCTTACAGACCCAGTACTTC. Full variable domain (remainder filled in from reference TRBV7-9 and TRBJ2-5): DTGVSQNPRHKITKRGQNVTFRCDPISEHNRLYWYRQTLGQGPEFLTYFQNEAQLEKSRLLSDRFSAERPKGSFSTLEIQRTEQGDSAMYLCASSLGQGLQTQYFGPGTRLLVL.

The gene calls are TRBV10-3 and TRBJ2-7; 8 bases are a match to TRBD2. The length of the CDR3 is 14 residues. V was pared by 8 bases and J by 4 bases, with 10 bases of the junction left unmatched. In germline, CDR1 is ENHRY, CDR2 SYGVKD. The CDR3 reads CAIPPQSGRYEQYF. DNA for the CDR3: TGTGCCATCCCCCCCCAAAGCGGGAGATACGAGCAGTACTTC.